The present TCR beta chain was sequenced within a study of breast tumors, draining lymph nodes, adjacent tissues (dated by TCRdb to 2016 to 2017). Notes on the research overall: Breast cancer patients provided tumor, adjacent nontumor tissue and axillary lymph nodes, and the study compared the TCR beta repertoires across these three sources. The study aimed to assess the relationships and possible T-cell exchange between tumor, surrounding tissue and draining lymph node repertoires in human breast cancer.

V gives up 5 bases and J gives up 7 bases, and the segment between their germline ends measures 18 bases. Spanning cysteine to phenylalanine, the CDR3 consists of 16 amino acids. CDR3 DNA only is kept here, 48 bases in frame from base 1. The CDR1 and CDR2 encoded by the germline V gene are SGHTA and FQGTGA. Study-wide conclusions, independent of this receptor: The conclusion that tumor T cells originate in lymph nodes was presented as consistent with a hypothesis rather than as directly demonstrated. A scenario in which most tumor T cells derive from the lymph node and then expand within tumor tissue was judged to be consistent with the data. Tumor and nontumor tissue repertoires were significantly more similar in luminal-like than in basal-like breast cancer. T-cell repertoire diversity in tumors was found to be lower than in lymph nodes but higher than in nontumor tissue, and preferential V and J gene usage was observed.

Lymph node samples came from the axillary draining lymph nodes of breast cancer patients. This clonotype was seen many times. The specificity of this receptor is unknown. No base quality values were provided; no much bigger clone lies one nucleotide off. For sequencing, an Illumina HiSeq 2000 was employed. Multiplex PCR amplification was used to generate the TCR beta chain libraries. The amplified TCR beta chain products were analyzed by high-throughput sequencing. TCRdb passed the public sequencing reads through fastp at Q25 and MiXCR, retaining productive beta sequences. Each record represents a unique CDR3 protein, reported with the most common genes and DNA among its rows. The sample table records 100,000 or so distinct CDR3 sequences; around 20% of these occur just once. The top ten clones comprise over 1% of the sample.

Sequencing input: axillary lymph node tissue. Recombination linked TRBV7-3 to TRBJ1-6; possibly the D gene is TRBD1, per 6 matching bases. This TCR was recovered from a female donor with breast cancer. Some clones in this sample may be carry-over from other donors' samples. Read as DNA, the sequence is TGTGCCAGCAGCCCCCCAAAGGGGGAAGGGAATTCACCCCTCCACTTT. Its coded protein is CASSPPKGEGNSPLHF. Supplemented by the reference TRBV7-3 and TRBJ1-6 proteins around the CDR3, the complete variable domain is GAGVSQTPSNKVTEKGKYVELRCDPISGHTALYWYRQSLGQGPEFLIYFQGTGAADDSGLPNDRFFAVRPEGSVSTLKIQRTERGDSAVYLCASSPPKGEGNSPLHFGNGTRLTVT.